This TCR beta chain was obtained from a study of identical twins. TCRdb ran MiXCR on the 5' RACE reads and lists one entry per CDR3 protein. The sample comprises hundreds of thousands of distinct CDR3 sequences, over 20% of which are singletons, and approximately 4.5% rests with the top ten. The CDR3 totals 15 residues. Germline lookup yields CDR1 MNHNS and CDR2 SASEGT. The V end was cut by 0 bases, the J end by 6 bases, with 13 bases between. These data also formed part of another study, on T cells expressing NK-cell markers. That source notes: Cells sorted as CD3+CD56+NKG2C+, CD3+CD56+NKG2C- and CD3+CD56-NKG2C+ T cells supplied the TCR beta repertoires. There were seven HCMV-seropositive donors and one seronegative donor among the eight sequenced. In several experiments, sorting was confined to alpha-beta TCR T cells through use of an anti-gamma-delta TCR antibody. The study did not resolve the HCMV specificity of expanded NKG2C+ T cell clones.

The chain is built from TRBV6-1 and TRBJ2-3, with no clear D. The sequence came from a young woman in good health. The material sequenced was PBMCs. CDR3 loop: CASSEAIAIRDTQYF. The CDR3 bases are TGTGCCAGCAGTGAAGCGATCGCAATCAGGGATACGCAGTATTTT.